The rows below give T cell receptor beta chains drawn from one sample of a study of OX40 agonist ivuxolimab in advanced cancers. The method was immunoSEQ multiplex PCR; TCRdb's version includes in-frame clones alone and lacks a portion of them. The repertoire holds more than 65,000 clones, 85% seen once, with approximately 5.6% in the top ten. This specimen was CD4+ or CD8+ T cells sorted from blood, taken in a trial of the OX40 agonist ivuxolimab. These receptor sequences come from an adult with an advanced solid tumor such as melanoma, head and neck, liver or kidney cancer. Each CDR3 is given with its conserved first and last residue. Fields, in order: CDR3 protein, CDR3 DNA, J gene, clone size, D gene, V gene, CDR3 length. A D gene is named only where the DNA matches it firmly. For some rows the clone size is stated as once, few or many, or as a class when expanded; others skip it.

CDR3 protein: CASSYSAGTGNTIYF
CDR3 DNA: TGTGCCAGCAGTTACTCGGCAGGGACTGGAAACACCATATATTTT
J gene: TRBJ1-3
clone size: -
D gene: -
V gene: TRBV6-6
CDR3 length: 15

CDR3 protein: CASSFEETQYF
CDR3 DNA: TGTGCCAGCAGTTTTGAAGAGACCCAGTACTTC
J gene: TRBJ2-5
clone size: -
D gene: -
V gene: TRBV6-5
CDR3 length: 11

CDR3 protein: CASRHGTDNNSPLHF
CDR3 DNA: TGTGCCAGCAGACACGGGACAGATAATAATTCACCCCTCCACTTT
J gene: TRBJ1-6
clone size: -
D gene: TRBD1
V gene: TRBV6-5
CDR3 length: 15

CDR3 protein: CASSRGPSNQPQHF
CDR3 DNA: TGTGCCAGTAGTAGGGGGCCGAGCAATCAGCCCCAGCATTTT
J gene: TRBJ1-5
clone size: -
D gene: -
V gene: TRBV19
CDR3 length: 14

CDR3 protein: CASRQQGRETQYF
CDR3 DNA: TGTGCCAGCAGGCAACAGGGACGCGAGACCCAGTACTTC
J gene: TRBJ2-5
clone size: -
D gene: -
V gene: TRBV27
CDR3 length: 13

CDR3 protein: CASSPRQIDTQYF
CDR3 DNA: TGTGCCAGCAGCCCTCGTCAGATAGATACGCAGTATTTT
J gene: TRBJ2-3
clone size: -
D gene: -
V gene: TRBV9
CDR3 length: 13

CDR3 protein: CASSFWESSGANVLTF
CDR3 DNA: TGTGCCAGCAGTTTTTGGGAAAGCTCTGGGGCCAACGTCCTGACTTTC
J gene: TRBJ2-6
clone size: -
D gene: -
V gene: TRBV28
CDR3 length: 16

CDR3 protein: CASSLGQGGGSPLHF
CDR3 DNA: TGTGCCAGCAGTTTAGGGCAGGGCGGTGGTTCACCCCTCCACTTT
J gene: TRBJ1-6
clone size: -
D gene: -
V gene: TRBV27
CDR3 length: 15

CDR3 protein: CASSLGGSRNQPQHF
CDR3 DNA: TGTGCCAGCAGCTTGGGGGGGAGCCGCAATCAGCCCCAGCATTTT
J gene: TRBJ1-5
clone size: -
D gene: -
V gene: TRBV5-4
CDR3 length: 15

CDR3 protein: CASSVYSSYNEQFF
CDR3 DNA: TGCGCCAGCAGTGTCTACAGCTCCTACAATGAGCAGTTCTTC
J gene: TRBJ2-1
clone size: -
D gene: -
V gene: TRBV10-2
CDR3 length: 14

CDR3 protein: CASSIEGQRNVNGYTF
CDR3 DNA: TGTGCCAGTAGTATAGAGGGGCAGAGGAACGTTAATGGCTACACCTTC
J gene: TRBJ1-2
clone size: once
D gene: -
V gene: TRBV19
CDR3 length: 16

CDR3 protein: CASSLGGAYNEQFF
CDR3 DNA: TGTGCCAGCAGTTTGGGGGGGGCCTACAATGAGCAGTTCTTC
J gene: TRBJ2-1
clone size: -
D gene: TRBD2
V gene: TRBV27
CDR3 length: 14

CDR3 protein: CASNRGGGQPQHF
CDR3 DNA: TGTGCCAGTAACAGGGGAGGAGGGCAGCCCCAGCATTTT
J gene: TRBJ1-5
clone size: -
D gene: TRBD1
V gene: TRBV19
CDR3 length: 13

CDR3 protein: CASSQTGSIPGELFF
CDR3 DNA: TGTGCCAGCAGCCAGACAGGGAGTATCCCCGGGGAGCTGTTTTTT
J gene: TRBJ2-2
clone size: -
D gene: TRBD1
V gene: TRBV5-8
CDR3 length: 15

CDR3 protein: CASSLDEIRGTGDVGGYTF
CDR3 DNA: TGTGCCAGCAGCTTAGACGAAATCCGGGGGACAGGGGACGTCGGTGGCTACACCTTC
J gene: TRBJ1-2
clone size: -
D gene: TRBD1
V gene: TRBV7-2
CDR3 length: 19

CDR3 protein: CASSYQTEANTGELFF
CDR3 DNA: TGTGCCAGCAGTTACCAGACCGAGGCGAACACCGGGGAGCTGTTTTTT
J gene: TRBJ2-2
clone size: -
D gene: -
V gene: TRBV6-5
CDR3 length: 16

CDR3 protein: CATSRDKSFAGELFF
CDR3 DNA: TGTGCCACCAGCAGAGATAAGAGTTTCGCCGGGGAGCTGTTTTTT
J gene: TRBJ2-2
clone size: -
D gene: -
V gene: TRBV15
CDR3 length: 15

CDR3 protein: CASSRGGYNEQFF
CDR3 DNA: TGCGCCAGCAGCCGTGGGGGCTACAATGAGCAGTTCTTC
J gene: TRBJ2-1
clone size: -
D gene: -
V gene: TRBV4-3
CDR3 length: 13

CDR3 protein: CASSQEGTSDYEQYF
CDR3 DNA: TGTGCCAGCAGCCAAGAGGGGACTAGTGACTACGAGCAGTACTTC
J gene: TRBJ2-7
clone size: -
D gene: TRBD2
V gene: TRBV4-2
CDR3 length: 15

CDR3 protein: CASSLETGRGNEQFF
CDR3 DNA: TGTGCCAGCAGCTTAGAAACAGGGAGAGGGAATGAGCAGTTCTTC
J gene: TRBJ2-1
clone size: once
D gene: -
V gene: TRBV7-8
CDR3 length: 15

CDR3 protein: CASSPGQYEQYF
CDR3 DNA: TGTGCCAGCAGCCCGGGACAGTACGAGCAGTACTTC
J gene: TRBJ2-7
clone size: -
D gene: TRBD1
V gene: TRBV28
CDR3 length: 12

CDR3 protein: CAIMGGWGAAGNTIYF
CDR3 DNA: TGTGCCATCATGGGGGGTTGGGGCGCGGCTGGAAACACCATATATTTT
J gene: TRBJ1-3
clone size: -
D gene: -
V gene: TRBV10-3
CDR3 length: 16

CDR3 protein: CAWSTTFFETSGKPQETQYF
CDR3 DNA: TGTGCCTGGAGTACCACGTTTTTCGAGACTAGCGGGAAACCCCAAGAGACCCAGTACTTC
J gene: TRBJ2-5
clone size: -
D gene: TRBD2
V gene: TRBV30
CDR3 length: 20

CDR3 protein: CASSLGVVYGYTF
CDR3 DNA: TGTGCCAGCAGCCTAGGGGTTGTGTATGGCTACACCTTC
J gene: TRBJ1-2
clone size: -
D gene: -
V gene: TRBV7-9
CDR3 length: 13

CDR3 protein: CASSLGGTENTGELFF
CDR3 DNA: TGTGCCAGCAGCTTAGGGGGGACAGAGAACACCGGGGAGCTGTTTTTT
J gene: TRBJ2-2
clone size: once
D gene: TRBD1
V gene: TRBV7-2
CDR3 length: 16

CDR3 protein: CASSLGIANTGELFF
CDR3 DNA: TGTGCCAGCAGCTTGGGGATCGCGAACACCGGGGAGCTGTTTTTT
J gene: TRBJ2-2
clone size: -
D gene: -
V gene: TRBV5-8
CDR3 length: 15

CDR3 protein: CSARSGRINEQFF
CDR3 DNA: TGCAGCGCCCGTAGCGGGAGGATTAATGAGCAGTTCTTC
J gene: TRBJ2-1
clone size: -
D gene: TRBD2
V gene: TRBV29-1
CDR3 length: 13

CDR3 protein: CATSTLLAGAHEQFF
CDR3 DNA: TGTGCCACCAGCACCTTACTAGCGGGAGCCCATGAGCAGTTCTTC
J gene: TRBJ2-1
clone size: -
D gene: TRBD2
V gene: TRBV15
CDR3 length: 15

CDR3 protein: CASPRGTSGSEGTDTQYF
CDR3 DNA: TGTGCCAGCCCAAGGGGGACTAGCGGGAGTGAGGGGACAGATACGCAGTATTTT
J gene: TRBJ2-3
clone size: -
D gene: TRBD2
V gene: TRBV28
CDR3 length: 18

CDR3 protein: CASSREAGYDYEQYF
CDR3 DNA: TGTGCCAGCAGTCGGGAAGCGGGTTATGATTACGAGCAGTACTTC
J gene: TRBJ2-7
clone size: -
D gene: -
V gene: TRBV28
CDR3 length: 15

CDR3 protein: CASRPRAGNYEQYF
CDR3 DNA: TGTGCCAGCAGACCAAGGGCCGGGAACTACGAGCAGTACTTC
J gene: TRBJ2-7
clone size: -
D gene: -
V gene: TRBV11-1
CDR3 length: 14

CDR3 protein: CASNRGGGAGQETQYF
CDR3 DNA: TGTGCCAGCAACCGGGGAGGGGGAGCGGGACAAGAGACCCAGTACTTC
J gene: TRBJ2-5
clone size: -
D gene: -
V gene: TRBV9
CDR3 length: 16

CDR3 protein: CASSLSAPAVPRAQYF
CDR3 DNA: TGTGCCAGCAGTTTATCCGCTCCGGCCGTCCCTCGGGCCCAGTACTTC
J gene: TRBJ2-5
clone size: -
D gene: -
V gene: TRBV28
CDR3 length: 16

CDR3 protein: CASSLGQGANNSPLHF
CDR3 DNA: TGCGCCAGCAGCTTGGGGCAGGGGGCGAATAATTCACCCCTCCACTTT
J gene: TRBJ1-6
clone size: -
D gene: TRBD1
V gene: TRBV5-1
CDR3 length: 16

CDR3 protein: CAFSRLAEETQYF
CDR3 DNA: TGTGCCTTCTCCCGACTAGCGGAAGAGACCCAGTACTTC
J gene: TRBJ2-5
clone size: -
D gene: TRBD2
V gene: TRBV30
CDR3 length: 13

CDR3 protein: CASSYASGRAYEQYF
CDR3 DNA: TGTGCCAGCAGTTATGCTAGCGGGAGGGCCTACGAGCAGTACTTC
J gene: TRBJ2-7
clone size: -
D gene: TRBD2
V gene: TRBV6-5
CDR3 length: 15

CDR3 protein: CASSLLRYQETQYF
CDR3 DNA: TGCGCCAGCAGCTTATTGCGGTACCAAGAGACCCAGTACTTC
J gene: TRBJ2-5
clone size: -
D gene: -
V gene: TRBV5-1
CDR3 length: 14

CDR3 protein: CASRRTGDNEQFF
CDR3 DNA: TGTGCCAGCAGACGGACTGGCGATAATGAGCAGTTCTTC
J gene: TRBJ2-1
clone size: -
D gene: -
V gene: TRBV11-2
CDR3 length: 13

CDR3 protein: CASSWSWQGVTDTQYF
CDR3 DNA: TGTGCCAGCAGCTGGTCCTGGCAGGGTGTCACAGATACGCAGTATTTT
J gene: TRBJ2-3
clone size: -
D gene: -
V gene: TRBV28
CDR3 length: 16

CDR3 protein: CASSLFTGISMGGFF
CDR3 DNA: TGTGCCAGCAGCTTGTTTACGGGGATTTCAATGGGTGGGTTCTTC
J gene: TRBJ2-1
clone size: -
D gene: -
V gene: TRBV5-6
CDR3 length: 15

CDR3 protein: CASSLGLAGGIDTQYF
CDR3 DNA: TGCGCCAGCAGCCTAGGACTAGCGGGAGGGATAGATACGCAGTATTTT
J gene: TRBJ2-3
clone size: -
D gene: TRBD2
V gene: TRBV4-3
CDR3 length: 16

CDR3 protein: CAISDDSAQRGYTF
CDR3 DNA: TGTGCCATCAGTGACGACAGCGCTCAACGGGGCTACACCTTC
J gene: TRBJ1-2
clone size: -
D gene: -
V gene: TRBV10-3
CDR3 length: 14

CDR3 protein: CASSLGYRAGGTDTQYF
CDR3 DNA: TGTGCCAGCAGCTTGGGGTATCGGGCGGGAGGTACAGATACGCAGTATTTT
J gene: TRBJ2-3
clone size: -
D gene: TRBD2
V gene: TRBV5-6
CDR3 length: 17

CDR3 protein: CASSSNYAGYNSPLHF
CDR3 DNA: TGTGCCAGCAGTTCTAATTACGCGGGCTATAATTCACCCCTCCACTTT
J gene: TRBJ1-6
clone size: -
D gene: -
V gene: TRBV27
CDR3 length: 16

CDR3 protein: CSGTGGNEQFF
CDR3 DNA: TGCAGTGGTACGGGGGGGAATGAGCAGTTCTTC
J gene: TRBJ2-1
clone size: -
D gene: TRBD2
V gene: TRBV20-1
CDR3 length: 11